Only a few counts were recorded for the clone carrying this T cell receptor beta chain. This record belongs to a study of radiotherapy plus CTLA-4 blockade in lung cancer. Method: immunoSEQ multiplex PCR; TCRdb's copy keeps in-frame clones and lacks some. The repertoire includes 95,000 to 150,000 clones, 75% to 90% of them detected once, and 6.9% sits in the top ten. The CDR3 has 13 residues. V was clipped by 1 base and J by 8 bases, with 9 bases between them. The V gene's germline CDR1 is SGHRS and CDR2 YFSETQ. The chain carries TRBV5-1 and TRBJ1-4; D might be TRBD1 (5 bases). This TCR derives from a human donor with non-small cell lung cancer that progressed on radiotherapy plus ipilimumab. Sample: peripheral blood, taken from a patient treated with radiotherapy plus ipilimumab. CDR3 protein: CASSLQGPEKLFF. CDR3 DNA sequence: TGCGCCAGCAGCTTGCAGGGACCCGAAAAACTGTTTTTT.